Presented here are 2 T cell receptor beta chains from one specimen sequenced in a study of blood T cell repertoires in COVID-19. Measured with immunoSEQ multiplex PCR; TCRdb has only the in-frame clones, and not every one. This table holds about 64,000 clones, about 88% found once. The material sequenced was peripheral blood. The receptors come from a woman aged 60-75 years with COVID-19, enrolled during active disease.

The rearrangement uses TRBV7-2 and TRBJ2-2, with D maybe TRBD2 (5 bases). Per germline, CDR1 SGHTA and CDR2 FQGNSA. The CDR3 totals 17 residues. V lost 2 bases and J 1 base, leaving 14 bases between the germline ends. In nucleotides, the CDR3 is TGTGCCAGCAGCTTATCCTCGACGGGATTGAACACCGGGGAGCTGTTTTTT. Translation: CASSLSSTGLNTGELFF.

The chain links TRBV19 to TRBJ1-5; D gene uncertain. V was trimmed by 3 bases and J by 7 bases, leaving 13 bases between them. This CDR3 has 14 residues. The V gene's germline CDR1 is LNHDA and CDR2 SQIVND (reference sequence). This CDR3 reads CASSIEGRRQPQHF. The DNA for the CDR3 is TGTGCCAGTAGTATTGAGGGCCGACGGCAGCCCCAGCATTTT.